The rows below give T cell receptor beta chains drawn from one sample of a study of response to subunit inactivated influenza vaccine. TCRdb processed the RT-PCR reads anew with MiXCR; each CDR3 protein has one entry. The profile shows some 540,000 distinct CDR3 sequences, 20% to 25% of them singletons. The data also belong to a second study, concerning T cells expressing NK-cell markers.

The sequencing used CD4+ T cells sorted from PBMCs, collected 12 days after vaccination. These receptors all come from a man aged 50 to 60 who received an inactivated influenza vaccine. CDR3s include the opening cysteine and the closing phenylalanine or tryptophan. D genes are given only for firm matches. Rows may omit the clone size; those that give it use once, few, many or a size class.

cdr3_aa	cdr3_nt	clone_size	v_call	d_call	j_call
CASSQGGSRPYEQYF	TGTGCCAGCAGCCAAGGGGGAAGCCGCCCCTACGAGCAGTACTTC	few	TRBV3-1	NA	TRBJ2-7
CASKLGAGSYEQYF	TGTGCCAGCAAATTGGGAGCGGGAAGCTACGAGCAGTACTTC	NA	TRBV6-2/TRBV6-3	TRBD2	TRBJ2-7
CASSLDHGYEQYF	TGTGCCAGCAGCTTAGACCACGGCTACGAGCAGTACTTC	many	TRBV7-2	NA	TRBJ2-7
CSGAGTGIETQYF	TGCAGCGGGGCCGGGACAGGGATCGAGACCCAGTACTTC	many	TRBV29-1	TRBD1	TRBJ2-5
CSASIRGLEYGYTF	TGCAGTGCATCAATCAGGGGGCTAGAGTATGGCTACACCTTC	NA	TRBV20-1	TRBD1	TRBJ1-2
CAISEGRESGDNEQFF	TGTGCCATCAGTGAGGGGAGGGAGTCTGGGGACAATGAGCAGTTCTTC	many	TRBV10-3	TRBD2	TRBJ2-1
CASSDIRQGYYEQYF	TGTGCCAGCAGTGACATACGACAGGGATACTACGAGCAGTACTTC	few	TRBV6-1	TRBD1	TRBJ2-7
CAISELALSSYEQYF	TGTGCCATCAGTGAACTAGCCCTCTCATCCTACGAGCAGTACTTC	NA	TRBV10-3	NA	TRBJ2-7
CASSLTGQGKGIGELFF	TGTGCCAGCAGTCTAACAGGACAGGGGAAGGGAATCGGGGAGCTGTTTTTT	NA	TRBV6-1	TRBD1	TRBJ2-2
CASTLRLALNNEQFF	TGTGCCAGCACCTTGCGGCTAGCGCTTAACAATGAGCAGTTCTTC	NA	TRBV28	NA	TRBJ2-1
CASSPILAGGPYNEQFF	TGTGCCAGCAGCCCAATCCTAGCGGGGGGGCCCTACAATGAGCAGTTCTTC	few	TRBV11-2	TRBD2	TRBJ2-1
CASSLRQGINIQYF	TGTGCCAGCAGTTTGCGACAGGGGATAAACATTCAGTACTTC	NA	TRBV12-3/TRBV12-4	TRBD1	TRBJ2-4
CASTDITGNPTYEQYF	TGTGCCAGCACCGACATAACAGGGAACCCTACCTACGAGCAGTACTTC	NA	TRBV21-1	NA	TRBJ2-7
CSARDPSSGNTQYF	TGCAGTGCTAGAGATCCATCTAGCGGCAATACGCAGTATTTT	NA	TRBV20-1	TRBD2	TRBJ2-3
CSARTRGRGSYEQYF	TGCAGTGCACGGACCCGGGGGAGAGGGTCCTACGAGCAGTACTTC	few	TRBV20-1	NA	TRBJ2-7
CASSLRTGGNEQFF	TGCGCCAGCAGCTTGCGGACAGGGGGTAATGAGCAGTTCTTC	few	TRBV5-1	TRBD1	TRBJ2-1
CASSLGHPSNQPQHF	TGTGCCAGCAGTTTGGGGCACCCTAGCAATCAGCCCCAGCATTTT	NA	TRBV12-3/TRBV12-4	NA	TRBJ1-5
CASFTKVYNEQFF	TGTGCCAGCTTCACCAAAGTTTACAATGAGCAGTTCTTC	NA	TRBV18	NA	TRBJ2-1
CASSLDGRGYNEQFF	TGTGCCAGCAGCTTAGACGGGAGAGGATACAATGAGCAGTTCTTC	many	TRBV7-2	NA	TRBJ2-1
CSVEKGSETQYF	TGCAGCGTTGAGAAGGGTAGTGAGACCCAGTACTTC	few	TRBV29-1	NA	TRBJ2-5
CASSSTGTGSVGELFF	TGCGCCAGCAGCTCAACCGGGACAGGGTCGGTCGGGGAGCTGTTTTTT	few	TRBV5-1	TRBD1	TRBJ2-2
CASSSLPDSYNEQFF	TGTGCCAGCAGTTCCCTCCCGGACAGCTACAATGAGCAGTTCTTC	few	TRBV28	NA	TRBJ2-1
CASSRGHGYEQYF	TGTGCCAGCAGTCGGGGACATGGCTACGAGCAGTACTTC	many	TRBV28	NA	TRBJ2-7
CASNIDYEQYF	TGTGCCAGCAATATCGACTACGAGCAGTACTTC	NA	TRBV2	NA	TRBJ2-7
CASKDPMNYGYTF	TGTGCCAGCAAAGATCCGATGAACTATGGCTACACCTTC	many	TRBV28	NA	TRBJ1-2
CASSLSSREGDTQYF	TGTGCCAGCAGCTTAAGTTCGCGGGAAGGAGATACGCAGTATTTT	NA	TRBV7-9	NA	TRBJ2-3
CASSLPILETQYF	TGTGCCAGCAGCTTACCGATATTGGAGACCCAGTACTTC	NA	TRBV7-2	NA	TRBJ2-5
CASALAGAENEQFF	TGCGCCAGCGCTCTAGCGGGAGCGGAAAATGAGCAGTTCTTC	NA	TRBV5-1	TRBD2	TRBJ2-1
CASSRSGGASTDTQYF	TGTGCCAGCAGCCGGAGCGGAGGGGCCAGCACAGATACGCAGTATTTT	few	TRBV4-2	NA	TRBJ2-3
CASSPTGGHNEKLFF	TGTGCCAGCAGCCCTACCGGCGGACACAATGAAAAACTGTTTTTT	NA	TRBV7-9	NA	TRBJ1-4
CASRLRGAQEGTDTQYF	TGCGCCAGCAGACTAAGAGGGGCTCAAGAGGGGACAGATACGCAGTATTTT	few	TRBV5-1	NA	TRBJ2-3
CASSPQGRGGLYEQYF	TGTGCCAGCAGTCCCCAGGGAAGGGGGGGCTTGTACGAGCAGTACTTC	many	TRBV27	NA	TRBJ2-7
CSASLPETTYYTQYF	TGCAGTGCCTCACTTCCGGAAACTACTTATTATACGCAGTATTTT	NA	TRBV20-1	NA	TRBJ2-3
CASNTGTTQETQYF	TGTGCCAGCAACACCGGGACTACTCAAGAGACCCAGTACTTC	few	TRBV6-2/TRBV6-3	TRBD2	TRBJ2-5
CSARAKASGVGETQYF	TGCAGTGCTAGAGCGAAGGCCAGCGGGGTAGGGGAGACCCAGTACTTC	NA	TRBV20-1	TRBD2	TRBJ2-5
CASSLAPVNYGYTF	TGTGCCAGCAGCTTAGCGCCGGTTAACTATGGCTACACCTTC	few	TRBV7-2	NA	TRBJ1-2
CASSLGESGRSHNEQFF	TGTGCCAGCAGCTTAGGTGAAAGCGGGAGGTCACACAATGAGCAGTTCTTC	few	TRBV11-2	TRBD2	TRBJ2-1
CASTALALKQPQHF	TGTGCCAGTACCGCTTTGGCCCTAAAACAGCCCCAGCATTTT	once	TRBV19	NA	TRBJ1-5
CASSGKGRGTGGELFF	TGCGCCAGCAGCGGAAAGGGCAGGGGAACGGGCGGGGAGCTGTTTTTT	NA	TRBV4-3	NA	TRBJ2-2
CASSLVEGAYGYTF	TGTGCCAGCAGTTTAGTTGAGGGGGCCTATGGCTACACCTTC	NA	TRBV12-3/TRBV12-4	TRBD1	TRBJ1-2
CASSQGGLNSYEQYF	TGTGCCAGCAGCCAAGGGGGACTGAATTCCTACGAGCAGTACTTC	few	TRBV3-1	NA	TRBJ2-7
CASSYGRGEQFF	TGTGCCAGCAGTTACGGAAGGGGCGAGCAGTTCTTC	NA	TRBV6-2/TRBV6-3	NA	TRBJ2-1
CASSESLAGAFNEQFF	TGTGCCAGCAGCGAAAGTCTAGCGGGAGCTTTCAATGAGCAGTTCTTC	few	TRBV6-1	TRBD2	TRBJ2-1
CSARDLAGIVF	TGCAGTGCTAGAGATCTAGCGGGAATAGTGTTC	NA	TRBV20-1	TRBD2	TRBJ2-7
CASSPSSPGLETQYF	TGTGCCAGCTCACCATCAAGCCCAGGGTTAGAGACCCAGTACTTC	few	TRBV18	NA	TRBJ2-5
CASKGGLSYEQYF	TGTGCCAGCAAGGGCGGCCTCTCCTACGAGCAGTACTTC	few	TRBV28	NA	TRBJ2-7
CASSAGLAPNEQFF	TGTGCCAGCAGCGCGGGACTAGCCCCCAATGAGCAGTTCTTC	NA	TRBV7-2	TRBD2	TRBJ2-1